The 21 T cell receptor beta chains in this list originate from one sample, sequenced in a study of T cell repertoires in cytomegalovirus infection. For these receptors, no antigen is known. TCRdb passed the reads through MiXCR, listing each CDR3 protein once. The sample lists 450,000 to 600,000 distinct CDR3 sequences, under 45% occurring once. The sample in question was cultured PBMCs, obtained from culture after CMV antigen stimulation. These receptors were obtained from a human donor in good health (CMV status not recorded). Some clones in this sample may be carry-over from other donors' samples.

The chain recombines TRBV7-6 with TRBJ2-1; D remains ambiguous. The CDR3 is 13 amino acids. The V end was cut by 5 bases, the J end by 8 bases, with 13 bases between. Germline values: CDR1 SGHVS, CDR2 FNYEAQ. The CDR3 here is CASSRGSTDEQFF. The CDR3 DNA follows: TGTGCCAGCAGCCGTGGGTCGACGGATGAGCAGTTCTTC.

The chain combines TRBV7-9 with TRBJ1-5; 7 bases fit TRBD1. The CDR3 is made up of 19 amino acids. Germline lookup yields CDR1 SEHNR and CDR2 FQNEAQ (reference sequence). The trim removed 5 bases at V and 0 bases at J, leaving 16 bases unmatched. The CDR3, as DNA: TGTGCCAGCAGCCCTGTGAGACAGGGATATACCTATAGCAATCAGCCCCAGCATTTT. Its protein product is CASSPVRQGYTYSNQPQHF.

This chain links TRBV7-6 with TRBJ2-7, with 8 bases matching TRBD1. CDR1 and CDR2 (germline): SGHVS, FNYEAQ. There are 15 residues in the CDR3. The V and J ends lost 3 bases and 4 bases, in that order; junction bases with no gene match: 8. Written as DNA, the CDR3 is TGTGCCAGCAGCTTTGAGGGGACAGGAGCGTACGAGCAGTACTTC. Amino acids: CASSFEGTGAYEQYF.

This clonotype was recorded many times. The chain carries TRBV7-2 and TRBJ1-6; no clear D gene. CDR1 and CDR2 (germline): SGHTA, FQGNSA. Between the trimmed V and J ends, which lost 1 base and 15 bases, there was a span of 10 bases. CDR3 length: 12 amino acids. The CDR3 nucleotides read TGTGCCAGCAGCTTAGACACAGCAAGCCTCCACTTT. Translated: CASSLDTASLHF.

The rearrangement joins TRBV6-7 to TRBJ2-5, with TRBD2 matching 9 bases. TRBV6-7 is given ORF status, its function remaining uncertain. The trim removed 7 bases at V and 5 bases at J, leaving 14 bases unmatched. This CDR3 is 16 amino acids long. In DNA, the CDR3 is TGTGCCAGCACTCGGGGGCTAGCGGGACCTTATGAGACCCAGTACTTC. Encoded protein: CASTRGLAGPYETQYF.

The chain joins TRBV10-3 to TRBJ2-5; possibly TRBD1 for D (6 bases). CDR3 length: 16 amino acids. The V gene lost 3 bases and the J gene lost 4 bases, with 18 bases spanning the gap. Germline assignment: CDR1 ENHRY and CDR2 SYGVKD. The DNA of the CDR3 is TGTGCCATCAGTGACTCACGGGGAACAGGGAGAGAGACCCAGTACTTC. Translating it yields CAISDSRGTGRETQYF.

V is TRBV6-1 and J is TRBJ1-6; TRBD1 agrees at 9 bases. Per the germline V gene, CDR1 is MNHNS and CDR2 is SASEGT. V trimming: 6 bases; J trimming: 1 base; junction bases outside the gene matches: 4. The CDR3 extends over 16 amino acids. The CDR3 is CASRRDRASYNSPLHF. The CDR3 region has the DNA TGTGCCAGCAGACGGGACAGGGCGTCCTATAATTCACCCCTCCACTTT.

This clonotype was detected many times. V is TRBV7-2 and J is TRBJ2-1; 12 bases map to TRBD2. Germline V gene data show CDR1 as SGHTA and CDR2 as FQGNSA. After removal of 4 bases from V and 1 base from J, the junction contained 5 bases not matched to a gene. The CDR3 spans 17 residues. The CDR3 region has the DNA TGTGCCAGCAGCTCCCAGACTAGCGGGGGATCCTACAATGAGCAGTTCTTC. Its protein is CASSSQTSGGSYNEQFF.

CDR3 amino acids: CASSLLAGTGSYEQYF. For the CDR3, the DNA is TGTGCCAGCAGCCTTCTTGCCGGGACAGGATCCTACGAGCAGTACTTC. The chain employs TRBV7-2 and TRBJ2-7; TRBD1 matches 8 bases. This CDR3 comprises 16 residues. Trimming took 5 bases from V and 1 from J; bases not matched to a gene: 10. Germline CDR1 SGHTA, CDR2 FQGNSA.

The rearrangement links TRBV12-3 or TRBV12-4 to TRBJ2-1; D may be TRBD2 (5 bases). The V gene lost 6 bases and the J gene lost 10 bases, with 10 bases spanning the gap. The CDR3 sequence is 11 residues long. The CDR3 region has the DNA TGTGCCAGCAGCACCGGGGTAGAGCAGTTCTTC. The encoded protein is CASSTGVEQFF.

This clonotype was seen a few times. The chain carries TRBV7-6 and TRBJ1-1, with 8 bases matching TRBD1. Germline assignment: CDR1 SGHVS and CDR2 FNYEAQ. V dropped 7 bases and J dropped 5; count of bases not matched to a gene: 9. The CDR3 has 14 amino acids. The CDR3 DNA sequence: TGTGCCAGCACCTCAGGGGGCGGGTTGACTGAAGCTTTCTTT. Translating it yields CASTSGGGLTEAFF.

The chain recombines TRBV20-1 with TRBJ2-3; possibly TRBD2 for D (6 bases). Germline CDR1 and CDR2: DFQATT and SNEGSKA (reference sequence). The germline V and J ends were trimmed by 5 bases and 0 bases, with 15 bases remaining between them. There are 15 residues in the CDR3. CDR3 loop: CSALGAGTSTDTQYF. For the CDR3, the DNA is TGCAGTGCTCTGGGCGCCGGGACTAGCACAGATACGCAGTATTTT.

The genes are TRBV11-2 and TRBJ1-2; D is possibly TRBD1 (5 bases). Trimming left V 7 bases short and J 8 bases short, with 20 bases between. Germline CDR1 reads SGHAT; CDR2 reads FQNNGV. This CDR3 has 14 residues. The DNA of the CDR3 is TGTGCCAGCACCTGGGGGAGAGGAAGTAGCGGCTACACCTTC. It translates to CASTWGRGSSGYTF. The variable domain in full, completed from reference TRBV11-2 and TRBJ1-2, reads EAGVAQSPRYKIIEKRQSVAFWCNPISGHATLYWYQQILGQGPKLLIQFQNNGVVDDSQLPKDRFSAERLKGVDSTLKIQPAKLEDSAVYLCASTWGRGSSGYTFGSGTRLTVV.

This clonotype came up a few times. The gene calls are TRBV12-3 or TRBV12-4 and TRBJ2-3; 7 bases are shared with TRBD1. This CDR3 has 14 amino acids. The V and J ends lost 2 bases and 4 bases, in that order; junction bases with no gene match: 3. CDR3 amino acids: CASSLTGVADTQYF. The CDR3 DNA reads TGTGCCAGCAGTTTAACAGGGGTGGCAGATACGCAGTATTTT.

This clonotype showed up just a few times. This chain joins TRBV6-1 and TRBJ1-5; the D gene is possibly TRBD1 (5 bases). The V end lost 6 bases, the J end lost 2 bases, and 14 bases lay between the germline ends. This CDR3 has 15 amino acids. CDR1 and CDR2 from the germline V gene are MNHNS and SASEGT. CDR3 nucleotides: TGTGCCAGCAGGGAGACGGCGGGGGGCAATCAGCCCCAGCATTTT. Translated, it gives CASRETAGGNQPQHF.

The sample holds a few counts of this clonotype. This rearrangement joins TRBV20-1 to TRBJ2-3, with 9 bases matching TRBD1. The CDR3 is 16 residues long. Germline V CDR1 and CDR2: DFQATT, SNEGSKA (reference sequence). The V segment lost 6 bases and the J segment 4 bases; nucleotides outside the gene matches: 14. The DNA of the CDR3 is TGCAGTGCCCCTGGGCTCGGGACAGGGAAGTCAGATACGCAGTATTTT. This codes for CSAPGLGTGKSDTQYF.

This clonotype was observed a few times. The chain has TRBV7-6 and TRBJ2-1, with a weak D call TRBD2 (5 bases). This CDR3 spans 16 amino acids. Germline V CDR1 and CDR2: SGHVS, FNYEAQ. V was clipped by 1 base and J by 5 bases, with 15 bases between them. The chain's CDR3 is CASSLDFERGNNEQFF. The CDR3 coding sequence is TGTGCCAGCAGCTTAGATTTTGAGAGAGGGAACAATGAGCAGTTCTTC.

This clonotype has a handful of counts. The chain couples TRBV7-2 to TRBJ2-2; a weak D match, TRBD2 (6 bases). Germline CDR1 is SGHTA and CDR2 is FQGNSA. Trimming pared 6 bases from V and 3 bases from J, leaving 17 bases between. The CDR3 runs to 16 residues. The CDR3: CASRAPWGEHTGELFF. The CDR3 bases are TGTGCCAGCAGGGCCCCATGGGGGGAGCACACCGGGGAGCTGTTTTTT.

This clonotype has only one observation. The chain employs TRBV18 and TRBJ2-1; D is undetermined. V lost 2 bases to trimming and J lost 0 bases, with 8 bases between them. Germline loops: CDR1 KGHSH, CDR2 LQKENI. This CDR3 comprises 15 residues. In DNA, the CDR3 is TGTGCCAGCTCACCATTTTCTAGCTCCTACAATGAGCAGTTCTTC. It encodes CASSPFSSSYNEQFF.

The chain recombines TRBV28 with TRBJ1-5; 7 bases are shared with TRBD1. The CDR3 covers 12 residues. CDR1 is MDHEN and CDR2 is SYDVKM in the germline V gene. Losses at the gene ends were 10 bases for V and 4 bases for J; bases not matched to a gene: 4. CDR3 amino acids: CATRDSNQPQHF. For the CDR3, the DNA is TGTGCCACCAGGGACAGTAATCAGCCCCAGCATTTT.

The V and J genes are TRBV12-3 or TRBV12-4 and TRBJ2-7; D unclear. The CDR3 spans 14 residues. The V end was cut by 8 bases, the J end by 3 bases, with 17 bases between. CDR3 loop: CASGGSSRVYEQYF. CDR3 nucleotides: TGTGCCAGCGGCGGTAGTAGCAGAGTCTACGAGCAGTACTTC.